This TCR beta chain is from a study of cytomegalovirus exposure and HLA in healthy donors. Study summary: From donors who were HLA-typed, an early data release held about 89 million unique TCRs. Falling in the Caucasian-associated ancestry cluster were 81% of some 400 genotyped donors. Study-level findings and limits: A reported reduction in N-insertions relative to the roughly 710-donor mean was seen in an Asian-associated ancestry cluster in a later analysis.

From germline, CDR1 is MNHEY and CDR2 SVGAGI. V was clipped by 2 bases and J by 4 bases; unmatched bases: 0. The CDR3 covers 15 residues. Donors in the study were healthy people who gave bone marrow. The PCR ran on 60 Vbeta and 13 Jbeta primers. Only in-frame clones appear in the TCRdb table, and some are missing; sequencing was by immunoSEQ multiplex PCR. The table includes roughly 120,000 clones, 75% to 85% detected once. Notes on this clone: What it binds is unknown.

The chain combines TRBV6-5 with TRBJ2-1; 12 bases are shared with TRBD2. Sequencing input: PBMCs. The clonotype comes from a man younger than 40 in good health and CMV-seropositive. CDR3 bases: TGTGCCAGCAGTTACCTAGCGGGAGGGTACAATGAGCAGTTCTTC. Translation gives CASSYLAGGYNEQFF.